Below, 15 T cell receptor beta chains from the same sample are listed, as sequenced in a study of blood T cell repertoires in COVID-19. Using immunoSEQ multiplex PCR, the repertoire was profiled, and TCRdb retains in-frame clones only, with some absent. The profile shows roughly 70,000 clones, about 90% of them singletons. The material sequenced was peripheral blood. Receptors were obtained from a human donor in a cohort sampled during active COVID-19.

The chain is built from TRBV6-2 or TRBV6-3 and TRBJ1-5, with TRBD1 identical over 8 bases. The trim removed 6 bases at V and 5 bases at J, leaving 21 bases unmatched. The germline V gene has CDR1 MNHEY and CDR2 SVGEGT. CDR3 size: 19 residues. CDR3 sequence reads: CASSQVGSIYGGQDQPQHF. The CDR3 nucleotides are TGTGCCAGCAGCCAAGTAGGCTCTATTTATGGGGGACAGGATCAGCCCCAGCATTTT.

The chain is built from TRBV11-2 and TRBJ2-7, with a tentative D call TRBD1 (7 bases). V was clipped by 5 bases and J by 2 bases, with 16 bases between them. The CDR3 sequence is 15 residues long. Germline V gene sequence: CDR1 SGHAT, CDR2 FQNNGV. CDR3 nucleotide sequence: TGTGCCAGCAGCCCCAGGGGGGACCCAACCTACGAGCAGTACTTC. Its protein is CASSPRGDPTYEQYF.

The rearrangement joins TRBV6-5 to TRBJ2-6; D might be TRBD1 (6 bases). The CDR3 is 15 residues long. Trimming stripped 8 bases from V and 2 bases from J, with 13 bases between. Looked up from germline, CDR1 is MNHEY and CDR2 is SVGAGI. CDR3 protein: CASDVWDTGANVLTF. The CDR3 DNA reads TGTGCCAGCGATGTTTGGGACACTGGGGCCAACGTCCTGACTTTC.

The V gene is TRBV27, the J gene TRBJ2-7, with TRBD1 identical over 11 bases. Germline CDR1 and CDR2: MNHEY and SMNVEV (reference sequence). The CDR3 consists of 15 residues. V shed 4 bases, J shed 2 bases, and the junction held 4 bases outside the gene matches. The CDR3: CASSYRDRGTYEQYF. Written as DNA, the CDR3 is TGTGCCAGCAGTTATCGGGACAGGGGGACCTACGAGCAGTACTTC.

This rearrangement joins TRBV2 to TRBJ2-6, with D perhaps TRBD2 (6 bases). Germline V gene sequence: CDR1 SNHLY, CDR2 FYNNEI. The CDR3 is 16 residues long. Trimming shortened V by 5 bases and J by 0 bases, and 11 bases separated the two germline ends. The CDR3 sequence: CASSRDLSSGANVLTF. In DNA, the CDR3 is TGTGCCAGCAGTCGGGACTTAAGCTCTGGGGCCAACGTCCTGACTTTC.

The chain uses TRBV11-2 and TRBJ1-1; D remains unclear. The germline V gene encodes CDR1 SGHAT and CDR2 FQNNGV. V shed 2 bases and J shed 3 bases, with 10 bases lying between them. The CDR3 contains 14 residues. The chain's CDR3 is CASSLISGYTEAFF. The CDR3 coding sequence is TGTGCCAGCAGCTTAATATCGGGGTACACTGAAGCTTTCTTT.

The chain links TRBV3-1 (or the pseudogene TRBV3-2) to TRBJ1-1; D is undetermined. Germline lookup yields CDR1 LGHDT and CDR2 YNNKEL (reference sequence). This CDR3 has 13 residues. Between the trimmed V and J ends, which lost 0 bases and 6 bases, there was a span of 8 bases. The CDR3 DNA follows: TGTGCCAGCAGCCAAGATGGCCATTCTGAAGCTTTCTTT. This codes for CASSQDGHSEAFF.

The rearrangement joins TRBV6-5 to TRBJ1-5, with D possibly being TRBD1 (5 bases). From germline, CDR1 is MNHEY and CDR2 SVGAGI. The V end lost 2 bases, the J end lost 1 base, and 6 bases lay between the germline ends. The CDR3 is 14 amino acids. The CDR3 DNA sequence: TGTGCCAGCAGTTACGCAGGGAGCAATCAGCCCCAGCATTTT. It encodes CASSYAGSNQPQHF.

This rearrangement joins TRBV18 to TRBJ1-1; a weak D match, TRBD1 (5 bases). The V gene lost 0 bases and the J gene lost 5 bases, with 19 bases spanning the gap. The CDR3 has 17 residues. Germline V gene lookup returns CDR1 KGHSH and CDR2 LQKENI. The CDR3 loop is CASSPPNPAVGGTEAFF. The CDR3 nucleotides read TGTGCCAGCTCACCACCGAACCCGGCGGTGGGGGGTACTGAAGCTTTCTTT.

The chain recombines TRBV27 with TRBJ2-7; 7 bases agree with TRBD1. CDR3 size: 14 residues. Germline CDR1 reads MNHEY; CDR2 reads SMNVEV (reference sequence). The V gene end was trimmed by 5 bases and the J gene end by 4 bases; junction bases not matched to a gene: 8. The CDR3 sequence: CASSVRGLGYEQYF. CDR3 bases: TGTGCCAGCAGTGTCAGGGGGTTAGGATACGAGCAGTACTTC.

This chain connects TRBV13 to TRBJ2-7; no clear D gene. Germline V CDR1 and CDR2: PRHDT, FYEKMQ (reference sequence). The CDR3 spans 14 residues. V was shortened by 6 bases and J by 4 bases, with 16 bases between the two germline ends. The CDR3 region has the DNA TGTGCCAGCAGTTTTTCCTCACAGTCGTACGAGCAGTACTTC. Protein: CASSFSSQSYEQYF.

J is TRBJ2-7 and V is TRBV5-4; 13 bases are shared with TRBD2. V lost 3 bases and J lost 1; bases outside the gene matches: 7. The V gene's germline CDR1 is SGHNT and CDR2 YYREEE (reference sequence). CDR3 length: 17 residues. CDR3 in amino acids: CASSSGLAGALSYEQYF. The CDR3, as DNA: TGTGCCAGCAGCTCCGGACTAGCGGGGGCTCTTTCCTACGAGCAGTACTTC.

This clone showed up just once. J is TRBJ1-1 and V is TRBV28, with D unclear. V gave up 7 bases and J gave up 2 bases, with 5 bases separating them. The CDR3 is 11 residues long. CDR1 is MDHEN and CDR2 is SYDVKM in the germline V gene. DNA of the CDR3: TGTGCCAGCACTACTAACACTGAAGCTTTCTTT. Residues: CASTTNTEAFF.

The chain carries TRBV10-3 and TRBJ1-3; D possibly corresponds to TRBD1 (5 bases). Trimming stripped 3 bases from V and 0 bases from J, with 12 bases between. The germline V gene encodes CDR1 ENHRY and CDR2 SYGVKD. This CDR3 is 16 amino acids long. The CDR3: CAISEPTTVSGNTIYF. CDR3 in DNA: TGTGCCATCAGTGAACCGACGACAGTCTCTGGAAACACCATATATTTT.

The V call is TRBV3-1 (or the pseudogene TRBV3-2), the J call TRBJ2-7; the D is unclear. V dropped 6 bases and J dropped 3 bases, with 6 bases sitting between them. CDR3 length: 11 residues. From germline, CDR1 is LGHDT and CDR2 YNNKEL (reference sequence). CDR3 DNA: TGTGCCAGCAGTTATTTCTACGAGCAGTACTTC. It specifies CASSYFYEQYF.